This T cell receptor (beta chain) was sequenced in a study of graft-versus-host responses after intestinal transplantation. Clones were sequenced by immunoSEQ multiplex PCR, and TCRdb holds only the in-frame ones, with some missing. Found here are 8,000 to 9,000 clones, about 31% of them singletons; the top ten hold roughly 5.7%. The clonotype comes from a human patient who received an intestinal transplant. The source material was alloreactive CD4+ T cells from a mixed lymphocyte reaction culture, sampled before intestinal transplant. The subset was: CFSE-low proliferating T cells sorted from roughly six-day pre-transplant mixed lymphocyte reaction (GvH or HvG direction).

The CDR3 region is CASSLWGGMEGRSNQPQHF. The CDR3 region has the DNA TGTGCCAGCAGTTTATGGGGGGGGATGGAAGGGAGGAGCAATCAGCCCCAGCATTTT. The chain is built from TRBV28 and TRBJ1-5; weak D call: TRBD1 (5 bases). CDR1 is MDHEN and CDR2 is SYDVKM in the germline V gene. V gave up 0 bases and J gave up 1 base, with 19 bases separating them. This CDR3 comprises 19 residues.